These 20 T cell receptor beta chains came from one sample sequenced in a study of glioma-infiltrating T cells after dendritic cell vaccination. Some clones are missing from TCRdb's copy, which holds only in-frame ones; the method was immunoSEQ multiplex PCR. Of under 100,000 clones in the sample, more than 75% were seen once. The specimen comprised blood, sampled before dendritic cell vaccination. These receptors originate from a human donor with glioblastoma.

This clone was detected only a few times. The V gene is TRBV6-5, the J gene TRBJ2-4; tentative D call: TRBD1 (7 bases). CDR3 length: 13 residues. With 5 bases removed from V and 9 bases from J, the gap between germline ends came to 14 bases. Germline values: CDR1 MNHEY, CDR2 SVGAGI. DNA of the CDR3: TGTGCCAGCAGTCAGGACAGGAGGGGCATTCAGTACTTC. Translated: CASSQDRRGIQYF.

The V and J genes are TRBV4-2 and TRBJ2-3; D gene unclear. The length of the CDR3 is 17 residues. V gave up 2 bases and J gave up 0 bases, with 15 bases separating them. The germline V gene has CDR1 LGHNA and CDR2 YNFKEQ. CDR3 amino acids: CASSQPTVLLSTDTQYF. DNA of the CDR3: TGTGCCAGCAGCCAACCTACTGTCCTGCTTAGCACAGATACGCAGTATTTT.

The chain couples TRBV20-1 to TRBJ1-1; D is ambiguous. The CDR3 length is 11 residues. The V end was cut by 2 bases, the J end by 10 bases, with 11 bases between. In germline, CDR1 is DFQATT, CDR2 SNEGSKA (reference sequence). DNA for the CDR3: TGCAGTGCTAGATCCTATCGTGGAGCTTTCTTT. Translated: CSARSYRGAFF.

The chain is built from TRBV19 and TRBJ1-2, with a weak D call TRBD1 (5 bases). Germline-derived CDR1 and CDR2 are LNHDA and SQIVND (reference sequence). With 1 base removed from V and 3 bases from J, the gap between germline ends came to 12 bases. This CDR3 is built from 15 residues. The DNA of the CDR3 is TGTGCCAGTAGTATAGGGCGGGGGGAAGACTATGGCTACACCTTC. This gives the protein CASSIGRGEDYGYTF. The full variable domain, with the rest looked up from reference TRBV19 and TRBJ1-2, is DGGITQSPKYLFRKEGQNVTLSCEQNLNHDAMYWYRQDPGQGLRLIYYSQIVNDFQKGDIAEGYSVSREKKESFPLTVTSAQKNPTAFYLCASSIGRGEDYGYTFGSGTRLTVV.

The CDR3 loop is CSVDNGTPETQYF. DNA of the CDR3: TGCAGCGTTGATAATGGGACACCAGAGACCCAGTACTTC. The chain is built from TRBV29-1 and TRBJ2-5; D possibly corresponds to TRBD1 (6 bases). This CDR3 spans 13 amino acids. The ends were cut back, 3 bases at V and 4 bases at J, with 12 bases in the middle. Germline CDR1 reads SQVTM; CDR2 reads ANQGSEA.

The chain is built from TRBV19 and TRBJ2-7; 7 nucleotides line up with TRBD1. The CDR3 has 14 residues. Per germline, CDR1 LNHDA and CDR2 SQIVND (reference sequence). Unmatched junction bases numbered 3, after V lost 2 bases and J lost 2 bases. In DNA, the CDR3 is TGTGCCAGTAGTATATCGGGGACAGCCTACGAGCAGTACTTC. Translated, it gives CASSISGTAYEQYF.

The CDR3: CASSIGGVYSNQPQHF. DNA of the CDR3: TGTGCCAGCAGCATAGGGGGGGTTTATAGCAATCAGCCCCAGCATTTT. The chain employs TRBV7-2 and TRBJ1-5, with D possibly matching TRBD1 (6 bases). Germline V CDR1 and CDR2: SGHTA, FQGNSA. V was shortened by 5 bases and J by 0 bases, with 14 bases between the two germline ends. The CDR3 covers 16 residues.

This clone came up many times. This sequence joins TRBV7-9 and TRBJ1-2; D is undetermined. Germline CDR1 is SEHNR and CDR2 is FQNEAQ (reference sequence). The CDR3 runs 12 residues. V was cut by 1 base and J by 6 bases, with 6 bases left in between. Here the CDR3 DNA reads TGTGCCAGCAGCTTAGTTGAGGATGGCTACACCTTC. Protein sequence: CASSLVEDGYTF. Drawing the rest from reference TRBV7-9 and TRBJ1-2, the complete variable domain is DTGVSQNPRHKITKRGQNVTFRCDPISEHNRLYWYRQTLGQGPEFLTYFQNEAQLEKSRLLSDRFSAERPKGSFSTLEIQRTEQGDSAMYLCASSLVEDGYTFGSGTRLTVV.

The rearrangement links TRBV4-2 to TRBJ2-2; the D gene is possibly TRBD2 (5 bases). This CDR3 has 18 amino acids. V lost 4 bases, J lost 3 bases, and 21 bases lay in between. The germline CDR1 and CDR2 sequences are LGHNA and YNFKEQ. The CDR3 reads CASSLRWRTQIYTGELFF. Written as DNA, the CDR3 is TGTGCCAGCAGCCTTCGCTGGAGGACCCAAATCTACACCGGGGAGCTGTTTTTT.

The V call is TRBV15, the J call TRBJ2-3; D not resolved. The CDR3 length is 16 residues. Germline V gene lookup returns CDR1 LNHNV and CDR2 YYDKDF (reference sequence). V dropped 6 bases and J dropped 0 bases, with 16 bases sitting between them. In nucleotides, the CDR3 is TGTGCCACCAGATATCACCCAAGGAGTAGCACAGATACGCAGTATTTT. Translated: CATRYHPRSSTDTQYF.

This sequence joins TRBV7-2 and TRBJ1-6; 8 bases match TRBD1. The V and J ends lost 4 bases and 10 bases, in that order; junction bases with no gene match: 9. Germline CDR1 and CDR2: SGHTA and FQGNSA. The CDR3 consists of 15 residues. In DNA form, the CDR3 reads TGTGCCAGCAGCTCCGCCGGGACAGGAAAGTCACCCCTCCACTTT. Translating it yields CASSSAGTGKSPLHF.

The V gene is TRBV7-2, the J gene TRBJ2-7, with D perhaps matching TRBD1 (5 bases). Trimming shortened V by 5 bases and J by 2 bases, and 7 bases separated the two germline ends. Looked up from germline, CDR1 is SGHTA and CDR2 is FQGNSA. The CDR3 loop spans 12 amino acids. CDR3 in amino acids: CASSDRPYEQYF. The CDR3, as DNA: TGTGCCAGCAGCGACAGACCCTACGAGCAGTACTTC.

The rearrangement joins TRBV2 to TRBJ1-5; tentatively, D is TRBD1 (6 bases). Germline assignment: CDR1 SNHLY and CDR2 FYNNEI. The V end lost 0 bases, the J end lost 11 bases, and 17 bases lay between the germline ends. The CDR3 runs 15 residues. CDR3 protein: CASSEAIRGPGSQHF. CDR3 coding DNA: TGTGCCAGCAGTGAAGCGATCAGGGGTCCGGGGTCCCAGCATTTT.

The chain links TRBV18 to TRBJ2-2, with D tentatively TRBD1 (5 bases). Germline CDR1 and CDR2: KGHSH and LQKENI. The CDR3 extends over 13 amino acids. V was trimmed by 4 bases and J by 5 bases, leaving 8 bases between them. CDR3 nucleotides: TGTGCCAGCTCACTTGGACAAACCGGGGAGCTGTTTTTT. Translating it yields CASSLGQTGELFF.

The chain carries TRBV6-5 and TRBJ1-5, with 10 bases fitting TRBD1. There are 14 residues in the CDR3. From germline, CDR1 is MNHEY and CDR2 SVGAGI. The V and J ends lost 5 bases and 5 bases, in that order; junction bases with no gene match: 3. As DNA, the CDR3 is TGTGCCAGCAGTGACAGGGGGCCGGATCAGCCCCAGCATTTT. It is translated as CASSDRGPDQPQHF.

This chain connects TRBV9 to TRBJ2-3; TRBD2 aligns across 11 bases. Germline CDR1 is SGDLS and CDR2 is YYNGEE. V lost 0 bases, J lost 1 base, and 10 bases stayed unmatched. This CDR3 comprises 19 residues. The CDR3 bases are TGTGCCAGCAGCGTAGCCCCTAGCGGGAGGTGGTTGGGCACAGATACGCAGTATTTT. It translates to CASSVAPSGRWLGTDTQYF.

This chain connects TRBV7-9 to TRBJ2-3; the D gene is possibly TRBD2 (6 bases). Germline values: CDR1 SEHNR, CDR2 FQNEAQ (reference sequence). This CDR3 region has 16 residues. V gave up 1 base and J gave up 0 bases, with 11 bases separating them. CDR3 residues: CASSLGLAGSTDTQYF. In nucleotides, the CDR3 is TGTGCCAGCAGCTTAGGGTTGGCGGGGAGCACAGATACGCAGTATTTT.

In DNA form, the CDR3 reads TGTGCTAGTGGTTCACCGACAGCCGAGCCTCTGAACACTGAAGCTTTCTTT. Amino acid sequence: CASGSPTAEPLNTEAFF. The chain has TRBV12-5 and TRBJ1-1; possible D gene TRBD1, 5 bases. CDR3 size: 17 residues. V was clipped by 4 bases and J by 0 bases, with 18 bases between them. CDR1 LGHNT and CDR2 FRNRAP come from the germline V gene.

The chain uses TRBV6-5 and TRBJ2-7; 9 bases map to TRBD1. V lost 10 bases, J lost 6 bases, and 13 bases stayed unmatched. The CDR3 length is 14 residues. The germline gives CDR1 MNHEY, CDR2 SVGAGI. Written as DNA, the CDR3 is TGTGCCACCTTGAAAGGGACAGGGCGGGCCGAGCAGTACTTC. It translates to CATLKGTGRAEQYF.

The chain recombines TRBV6-1 with TRBJ2-2, with a weak D call TRBD2 (6 bases). In germline, CDR1 is MNHNS, CDR2 SASEGT. This CDR3 has 15 amino acids. Trimming stripped 5 bases from V and 3 bases from J, with 13 bases between. The CDR3 sequence is CASSPGLDHTGELFF. CDR3 sequence (DNA): TGTGCCAGCAGTCCGGGACTTGACCACACCGGGGAGCTGTTTTTT.